The following is a TCR beta chain sequence with its context. Its antigen is not known. This specimen comes from a study of identifying expanded T cells in peripheral blood. Data came from immunoSEQ multiplex PCR; TCRdb stores just in-frame clones and leaves some out. The data show about 94,000 clones, nearly 90% seen once. Germline V gene lookup returns CDR1 MNHNS and CDR2 SASEGT. The CDR3 sequence is 14 residues long. After removal of 8 bases from V and 1 base from J, the junction contained 2 bases not matched to a gene. Study-level points and caveats: Over approximately two and four weeks, about 15 and 18 clones changed, versus approximately 1.2 between replicates. Across healthy donors, higher total template counts meant significantly greater approximately 2-week count variance.

During the collection period, no donor immune events like infections were recorded. The source is a person aged 18 to 70 in good health. This sequence joins TRBV6-1 and TRBJ1-4; 9 bases are a match to TRBD1. Sequences were obtained from blood. CDR3 sequence reads: CASRGQGTNEKLFF. CDR3 in DNA: TGTGCCAGCCGGGGACAGGGAACTAATGAAAAACTGTTTTTT.